This T cell receptor (beta chain) emerged from a study of technical replicates of blood from a few donors. TCRdb's table, derived via immunoSEQ multiplex PCR, lists solely in-frame clones and lacks some. The sample records tens of thousands of clones, around 97% being singletons. V was pared by 6 bases and J by 4 bases, with 9 bases between. The length of the CDR3 is 12 residues. Germline V CDR1 and CDR2: MDHEN, SYDVKM. This receptor was obtained from a human donor in good health. The sequencing sample was made of T cells isolated from PBMCs. The chain recombines TRBV28 with TRBJ1-1; D is possibly TRBD1 (6 bases). This CDR3 reads CASSQQGTEAFF. The CDR3 DNA reads as TGTGCCAGCAGCCAACAGGGCACTGAAGCTTTCTTT. The whole variable domain, remainder taken from reference TRBV28 and TRBJ1-1, is DVKVTQSSRYLVKRTGEKVFLECVQDMDHENMFWYRQDPGLGLRLIYFSYDVKMKEKGDIPEGYSVSREKKERFSLILESASTNQTSMYLCASSQQGTEAFFGQGTRLTVV.